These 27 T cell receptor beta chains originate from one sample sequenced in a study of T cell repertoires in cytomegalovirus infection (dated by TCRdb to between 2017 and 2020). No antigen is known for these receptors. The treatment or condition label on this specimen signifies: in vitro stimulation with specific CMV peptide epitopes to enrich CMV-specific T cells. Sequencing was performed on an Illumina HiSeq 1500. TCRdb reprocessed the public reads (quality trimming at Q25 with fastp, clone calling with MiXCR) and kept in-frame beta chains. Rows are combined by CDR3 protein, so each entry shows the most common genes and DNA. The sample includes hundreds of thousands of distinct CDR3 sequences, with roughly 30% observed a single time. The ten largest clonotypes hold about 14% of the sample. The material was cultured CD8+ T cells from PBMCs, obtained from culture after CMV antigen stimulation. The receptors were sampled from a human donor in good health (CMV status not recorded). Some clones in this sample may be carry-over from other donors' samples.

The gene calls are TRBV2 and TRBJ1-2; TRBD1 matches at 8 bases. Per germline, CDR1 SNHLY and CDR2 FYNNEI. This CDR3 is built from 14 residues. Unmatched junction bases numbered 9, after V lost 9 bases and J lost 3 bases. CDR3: CASLTGGRDYGYTF. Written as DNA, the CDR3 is TGTGCCAGTCTTACAGGGGGACGAGACTATGGCTACACCTTC. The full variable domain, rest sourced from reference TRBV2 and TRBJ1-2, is EPEVTQTPSHQVTQMGQEVILRCVPISNHLYFYWYRQILGQKVEFLVSFYNNEISEKSEIFDDQFSVERPDGSNFTLKIRSTKLEDSAMYFCASLTGGRDYGYTFGSGTRLTVV.

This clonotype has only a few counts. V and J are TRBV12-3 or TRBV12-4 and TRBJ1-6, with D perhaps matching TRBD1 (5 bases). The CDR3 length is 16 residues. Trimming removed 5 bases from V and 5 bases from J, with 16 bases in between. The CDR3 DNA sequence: TGTGCCAGCAGTCAACCATCGGACACACATAATTCACCCCTCCACTTT. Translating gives CASSQPSDTHNSPLHF.

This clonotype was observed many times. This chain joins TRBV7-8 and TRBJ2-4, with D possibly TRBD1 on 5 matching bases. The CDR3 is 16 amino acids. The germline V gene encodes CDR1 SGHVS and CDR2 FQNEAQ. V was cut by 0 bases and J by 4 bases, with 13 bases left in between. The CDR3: CASSLALGQTKNIQYF. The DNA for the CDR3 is TGTGCCAGCAGCTTAGCGCTAGGACAAACGAAAAACATTCAGTACTTC.

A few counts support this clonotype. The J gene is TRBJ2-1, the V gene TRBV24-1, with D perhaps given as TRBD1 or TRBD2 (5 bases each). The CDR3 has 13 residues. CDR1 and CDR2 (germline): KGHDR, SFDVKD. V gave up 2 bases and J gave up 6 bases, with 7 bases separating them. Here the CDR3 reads CATSDWGSNEQFF. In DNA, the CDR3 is TGTGCCACCAGTGATTGGGGGTCCAATGAGCAGTTCTTC.

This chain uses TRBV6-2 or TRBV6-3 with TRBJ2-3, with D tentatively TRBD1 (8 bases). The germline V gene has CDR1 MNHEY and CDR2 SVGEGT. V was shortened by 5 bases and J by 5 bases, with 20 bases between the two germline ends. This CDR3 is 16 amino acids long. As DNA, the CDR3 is TGTGCCAGCAGTCCATACAGGGGGGGGGCGGAAGATACGCAGTATTTT. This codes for CASSPYRGGAEDTQYF.

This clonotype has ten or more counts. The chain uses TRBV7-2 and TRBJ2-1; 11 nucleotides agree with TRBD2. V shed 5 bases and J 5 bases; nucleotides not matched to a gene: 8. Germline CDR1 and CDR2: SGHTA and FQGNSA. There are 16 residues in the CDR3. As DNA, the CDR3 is TGTGCCAGCAGCGGCACACTAGCGGGGGCCCACAATGAGCAGTTCTTC. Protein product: CASSGTLAGAHNEQFF.

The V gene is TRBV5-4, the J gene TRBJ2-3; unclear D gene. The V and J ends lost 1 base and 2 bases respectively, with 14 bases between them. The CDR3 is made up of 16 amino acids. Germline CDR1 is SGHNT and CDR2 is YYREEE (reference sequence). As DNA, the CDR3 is TGTGCCAGCAGCTTGCCGGATCTACTCAACACAGATACGCAGTATTTT. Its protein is CASSLPDLLNTDTQYF.

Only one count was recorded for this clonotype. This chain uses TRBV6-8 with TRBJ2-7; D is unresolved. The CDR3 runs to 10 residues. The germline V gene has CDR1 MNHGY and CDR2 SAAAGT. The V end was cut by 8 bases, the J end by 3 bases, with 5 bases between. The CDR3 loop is CASVVYEQYF. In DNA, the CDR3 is TGTGCCAGCGTAGTCTACGAGCAGTACTTC.

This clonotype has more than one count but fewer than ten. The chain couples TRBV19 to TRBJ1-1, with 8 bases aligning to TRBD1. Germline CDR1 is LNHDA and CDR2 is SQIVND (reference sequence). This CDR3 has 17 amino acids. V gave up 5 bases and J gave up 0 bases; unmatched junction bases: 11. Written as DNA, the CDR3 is TGTGCCAGTAGTCGTAGGACAGGGCCTATCATGAACACTGAAGCTTTCTTT. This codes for CASSRRTGPIMNTEAFF.

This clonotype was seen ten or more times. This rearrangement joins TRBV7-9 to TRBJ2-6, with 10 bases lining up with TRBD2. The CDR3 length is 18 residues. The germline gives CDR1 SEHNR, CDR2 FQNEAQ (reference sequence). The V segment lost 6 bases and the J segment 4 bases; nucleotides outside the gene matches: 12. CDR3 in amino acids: CASRGGVAGGLGANVLTF. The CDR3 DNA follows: TGTGCCAGCAGAGGAGGAGTAGCGGGGGGTTTGGGGGCCAACGTCCTGACTTTC.

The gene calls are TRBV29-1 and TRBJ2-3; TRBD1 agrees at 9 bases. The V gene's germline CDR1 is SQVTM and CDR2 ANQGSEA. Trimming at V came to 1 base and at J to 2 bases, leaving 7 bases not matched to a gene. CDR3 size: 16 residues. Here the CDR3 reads CSVEAADRGDTDTQYF. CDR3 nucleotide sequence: TGCAGCGTTGAAGCCGCGGACAGGGGCGACACAGATACGCAGTATTTT.

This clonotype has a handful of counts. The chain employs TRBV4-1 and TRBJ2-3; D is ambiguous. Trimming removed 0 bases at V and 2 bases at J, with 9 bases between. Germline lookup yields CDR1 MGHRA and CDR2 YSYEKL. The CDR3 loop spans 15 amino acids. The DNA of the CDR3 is TGCGCCAGCAGCCAAGATTTTACCTACACAGATACGCAGTATTTT. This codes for CASSQDFTYTDTQYF.

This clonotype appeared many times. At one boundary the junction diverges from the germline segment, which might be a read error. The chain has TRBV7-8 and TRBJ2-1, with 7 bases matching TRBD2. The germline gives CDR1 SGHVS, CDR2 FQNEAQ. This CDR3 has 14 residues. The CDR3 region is CASTHTRDYHEQFF. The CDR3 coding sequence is TGTGCCAGCACCCACACTAGGGACTACCATGAGCAGTTCTTC.

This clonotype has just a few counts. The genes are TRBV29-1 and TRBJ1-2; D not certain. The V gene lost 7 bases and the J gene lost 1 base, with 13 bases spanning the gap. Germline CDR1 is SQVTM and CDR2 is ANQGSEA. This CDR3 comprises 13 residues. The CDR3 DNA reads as TGCAGCGCCGGACCGACCCGTAACTATGGCTACACCTTC. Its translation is CSAGPTRNYGYTF.

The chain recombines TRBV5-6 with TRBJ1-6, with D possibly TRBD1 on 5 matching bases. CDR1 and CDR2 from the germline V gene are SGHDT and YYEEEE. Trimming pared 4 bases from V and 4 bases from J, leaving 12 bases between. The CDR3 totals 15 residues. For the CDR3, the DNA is TGTGCCAGCAGCAACCGGGACCTGTATAATTCACCCCTCCACTTT. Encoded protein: CASSNRDLYNSPLHF.

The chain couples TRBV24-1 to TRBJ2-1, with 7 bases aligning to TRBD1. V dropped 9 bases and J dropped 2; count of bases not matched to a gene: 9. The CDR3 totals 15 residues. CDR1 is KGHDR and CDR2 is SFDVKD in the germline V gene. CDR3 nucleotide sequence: TGTGCCACCTCCGAGGGACAGTCCACCTACAATGAGCAGTTCTTC. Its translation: CATSEGQSTYNEQFF.

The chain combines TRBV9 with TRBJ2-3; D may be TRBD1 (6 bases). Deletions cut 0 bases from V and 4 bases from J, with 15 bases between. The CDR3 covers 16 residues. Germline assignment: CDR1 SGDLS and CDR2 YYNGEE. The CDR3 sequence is CASSVGWGTGPDTQYF. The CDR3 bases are TGTGCCAGCAGCGTAGGGTGGGGCACAGGGCCAGATACGCAGTATTTT.

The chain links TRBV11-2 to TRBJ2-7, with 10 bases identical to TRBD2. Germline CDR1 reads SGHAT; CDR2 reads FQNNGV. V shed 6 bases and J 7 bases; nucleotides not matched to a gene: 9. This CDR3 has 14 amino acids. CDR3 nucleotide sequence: TGTGCCAGCAGATTGGCCCTAGCGGGGGAGGAGCAGTACTTC. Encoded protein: CASRLALAGEEQYF.

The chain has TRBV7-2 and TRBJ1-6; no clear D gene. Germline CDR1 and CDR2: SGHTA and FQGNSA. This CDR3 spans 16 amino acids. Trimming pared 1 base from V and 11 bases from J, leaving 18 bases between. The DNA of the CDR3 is TGTGCCAGCAGCTTAGGGGCAGAAATGTTCAATCCACCCCTCCACTTT. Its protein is CASSLGAEMFNPPLHF. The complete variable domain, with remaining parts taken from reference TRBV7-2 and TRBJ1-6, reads GAGVSQSPSNKVTEKGKDVELRCDPISGHTALYWYRQSLGQGLEFLIYFQGNSAPDKSGLPSDRFSAERTGGSVSTLTIQRTQQEDSAVYLCASSLGAEMFNPPLHFGNGTRLTVT.

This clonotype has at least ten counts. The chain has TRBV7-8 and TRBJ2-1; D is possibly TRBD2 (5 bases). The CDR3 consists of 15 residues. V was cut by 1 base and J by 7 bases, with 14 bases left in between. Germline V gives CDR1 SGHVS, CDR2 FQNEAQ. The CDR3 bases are TGTGCCAGCAGCTTAGGGGCTAGCCAGTGGAATGAGCAGTTCTTC. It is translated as CASSLGASQWNEQFF. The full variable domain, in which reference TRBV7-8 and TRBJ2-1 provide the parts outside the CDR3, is GAGVSQSPRYKVAKRGQDVALRCDPISGHVSLFWYQQALGQGPEFLTYFQNEAQLDKSGLPSDRFFAERPEGSVSTLKIQRTQQEDSAVYLCASSLGASQWNEQFFGPGTRLTVL.

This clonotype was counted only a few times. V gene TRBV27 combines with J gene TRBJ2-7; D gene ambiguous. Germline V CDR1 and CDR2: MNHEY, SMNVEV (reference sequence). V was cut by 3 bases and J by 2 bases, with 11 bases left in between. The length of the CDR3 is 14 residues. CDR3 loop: CASSLKQTPYEQYV. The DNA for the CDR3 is TGTGCCAGCAGTTTGAAACAGACCCCCTACGAGCAGTACGTC.

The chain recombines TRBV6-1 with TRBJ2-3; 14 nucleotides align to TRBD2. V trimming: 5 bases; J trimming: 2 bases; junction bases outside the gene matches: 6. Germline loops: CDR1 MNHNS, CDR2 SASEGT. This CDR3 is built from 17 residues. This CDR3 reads CASSTGLAGAYTDTQYF. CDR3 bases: TGTGCCAGCAGTACGGGACTAGCGGGGGCCTACACAGATACGCAGTATTTT.

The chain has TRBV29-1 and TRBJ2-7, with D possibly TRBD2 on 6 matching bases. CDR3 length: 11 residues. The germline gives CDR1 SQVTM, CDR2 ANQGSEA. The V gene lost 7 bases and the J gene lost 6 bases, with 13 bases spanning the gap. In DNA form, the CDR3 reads TGCAGCGCGGGGACTGGGCTCGAGCAGTACGTC. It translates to CSAGTGLEQYV.

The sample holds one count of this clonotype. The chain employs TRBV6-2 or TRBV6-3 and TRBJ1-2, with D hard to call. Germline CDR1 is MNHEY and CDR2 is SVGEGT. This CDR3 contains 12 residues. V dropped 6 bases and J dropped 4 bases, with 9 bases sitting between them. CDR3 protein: CASRGAGYGYTF. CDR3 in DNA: TGTGCCAGCAGGGGCGCCGGCTATGGCTACACCTTC.

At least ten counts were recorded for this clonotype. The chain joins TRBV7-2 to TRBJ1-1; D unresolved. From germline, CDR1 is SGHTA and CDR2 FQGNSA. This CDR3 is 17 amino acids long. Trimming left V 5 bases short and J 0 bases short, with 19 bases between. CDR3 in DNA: TGTGCCAGCAGCCCGAGGGCCCTGTCCTCAATGAACACTGAAGCTTTCTTT. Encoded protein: CASSPRALSSMNTEAFF.

The CDR3 sequence is CASSPLERGEYEQYF. CDR3 nucleotides: TGTGCCAGCAGCCCGCTCGAGCGGGGGGAATACGAGCAGTACTTC. The rearrangement links TRBV14 to TRBJ2-7; 9 bases fit TRBD2. Germline CDR1 reads SGHDN; CDR2 reads FVKESK. The CDR3 length is 15 residues. The V segment lost 4 bases and the J segment 4 bases; nucleotides outside the gene matches: 8.

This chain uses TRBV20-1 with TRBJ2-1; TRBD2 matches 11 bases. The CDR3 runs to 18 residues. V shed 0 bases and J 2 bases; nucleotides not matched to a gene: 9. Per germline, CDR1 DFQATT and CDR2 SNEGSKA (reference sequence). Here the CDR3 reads CSARELGSGGAAYNEQFF. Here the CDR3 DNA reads TGCAGTGCTAGAGAACTCGGTAGCGGGGGGGCGGCCTACAATGAGCAGTTCTTC.